A selection of T cell receptor beta chains follows, all from one sample in a study of cytomegalovirus exposure and HLA in healthy donors. The table came from immunoSEQ multiplex PCR; TCRdb's copy has only in-frame clones and leaves some out. The repertoire consists of approximately 220,000 clones, with roughly 83% occurring once and the leading ten covering just over 1.4%. Sequencing was carried out using PBMCs. All receptors derive from a girl aged 10 to 17 in good health and CMV-seronegative. Both conserved end residues are part of each CDR3. The D gene is left open where the match is weak. Clone size, where shown, is once, few, many, or a class for clones that have expanded.

CDR3 protein,CDR3 DNA,J gene,D gene,V gene,clone size
CASSPTTVADTIYF,TGCGCCAGCAGCCCAACGACAGTGGCAGACACCATATATTTT,TRBJ1-3,.,TRBV5-1,.
CASSRQFSEAYEQYF,TGTGCCAGCAGCAGACAGTTTAGTGAAGCCTACGAGCAGTACTTC,TRBJ2-7,.,TRBV7-6,once
CASSSRTGRQEKLFF,TGTGCCAGCAGTTCTAGGACAGGGCGTCAAGAAAAACTGTTTTTT,TRBJ1-4,TRBD1,TRBV6-5,few
CASSGGPSQETQYF,TGCGCCAGCAGCGGGGGCCCGTCACAAGAGACCCAGTACTTC,TRBJ2-5,.,TRBV5-1,.
CASISGVAYEQYF,TGTGCCAGCATTTCCGGGGTGGCCTACGAGCAGTACTTC,TRBJ2-7,.,TRBV28,.
CASSSAGQGHYEQYF,TGTGCCAGCAGCTCAGCGGGACAGGGACACTACGAGCAGTACTTC,TRBJ2-7,TRBD1,TRBV7-2,.
CASRSRDLAYNSPLHF,TGTGCCAGCAGAAGCAGGGACTTAGCCTATAATTCACCCCTCCACTTT,TRBJ1-6,.,TRBV28,.
CATGTGIQPQHF,TGTGCCACCGGGACAGGGATTCAGCCCCAGCATTTT,TRBJ1-5,TRBD1,TRBV19,few
CAWSRDSMSLGYTF,TGTGCCTGGAGCCGGGACAGTATGTCGCTTGGCTACACCTTC,TRBJ1-2,TRBD1,TRBV30,.
CASSGTGGRPSSYNEQFF,TGTGCCAGCAGCGGGACAGGGGGCCGACCGAGCTCCTACAATGAGCAGTTCTTC,TRBJ2-1,TRBD1,TRBV11-2,.
CASYRVDYGYTF,TGTGCCAGTTACAGGGTCGACTATGGCTACACCTTC,TRBJ1-2,.,TRBV25-1,.
CASSTITRSYNEQFF,TGTGCCAGCAGTACTATTACCCGCTCCTACAATGAGCAGTTCTTC,TRBJ2-1,.,TRBV6-6,.
CASGAGGREETQYF,TGTGCCAGCGGGGCAGGGGGCCGGGAGGAGACCCAGTACTTC,TRBJ2-5,TRBD1,TRBV9,.
CASSSRDTYNEQFF,TGTGCCAGTAGTTCCCGGGACACCTACAATGAGCAGTTCTTC,TRBJ2-1,.,TRBV19,.
CASTYSSGAGAETQYF,TGTGCCAGCACCTACTCCTCCGGAGCGGGAGCTGAGACCCAGTACTTC,TRBJ2-5,TRBD2,TRBV6-6,once
CASSLDRTGTATNEKLFF,TGTGCCAGCAGCTTAGATCGCACAGGCACTGCAACTAATGAAAAACTGTTTTTT,TRBJ1-4,.,TRBV7-2,.
CASSQSRGEAFF,TGTGCCAGCAGCCAGAGTCGTGGTGAAGCTTTCTTT,TRBJ1-1,.,TRBV14,.
CASSSSYRDNEQFF,TGTGCCAGCAGCTCGAGCTACAGGGACAATGAGCAGTTCTTC,TRBJ2-1,.,TRBV11-2,.
CASSRSGRGRGEQFF,TGTGCCAGCAGCCGAAGCGGGAGGGGTCGAGGTGAGCAGTTCTTC,TRBJ2-1,TRBD2,TRBV11-2,.
CASSLGLAPREQFF,TGTGCCAGCAGCTTGGGACTAGCCCCTCGGGAGCAGTTCTTC,TRBJ2-1,TRBD2,TRBV5-8,once
CASSLDPRATDTQYF,TGTGCCAGCAGCTTAGATCCGCGGGCCACAGATACGCAGTATTTT,TRBJ2-3,.,TRBV7-6,.
CASATWGDRGRNEQYF,TGTGCCAGCGCCACCTGGGGGGACAGGGGGCGGAACGAGCAGTACTTC,TRBJ2-7,TRBD1,TRBV28,.
CASSIGFSYNEQFF,TGTGCCAGTAGTATCGGGTTCTCCTACAATGAGCAGTTCTTC,TRBJ2-1,.,TRBV19,.
CATQGGQSYGYTF,TGTGCCACGCAAGGGGGCCAGTCCTATGGCTACACCTTC,TRBJ1-2,TRBD1,TRBV19,.
CASSSLQGLAWQPQHF,TGTGCCAGCAGCTCACTTCAGGGGTTGGCTTGGCAGCCCCAGCATTTT,TRBJ1-5,.,TRBV7-8,few
CASSLGGQGASEAFF,TGTGCCAGCAGCCTGGGAGGGCAGGGGGCCTCTGAAGCTTTCTTT,TRBJ1-1,TRBD1,TRBV5-4,.
CASRKGGAANEQFF,TGTGCCAGCAGAAAGGGGGGGGCCGCGAATGAGCAGTTCTTC,TRBJ2-1,.,TRBV28,.
CASSLGQGNTGELFF,TGCGCCAGCAGCTTGGGACAGGGGAACACCGGGGAGCTGTTTTTT,TRBJ2-2,TRBD1,TRBV5-1,few
CASSIGTVNYGYTF,TGTGCCAGTAGTATAGGTACAGTCAACTATGGCTACACCTTC,TRBJ1-2,.,TRBV19,.
CAINQGQGAGYGYTF,TGTGCCATCAACCAGGGACAGGGGGCTGGCTATGGCTACACCTTC,TRBJ1-2,TRBD1,TRBV10-3,few
CASSPRSSQEKETQYF,TGTGCCAGCAGCCCTAGGTCTTCCCAAGAGAAAGAGACCCAGTACTTC,TRBJ2-5,.,TRBV7-3,.
CASSPRDNYEQYF,TGTGCCAGCTCACCCCGGGACAACTACGAGCAGTACTTC,TRBJ2-7,.,TRBV18,.
CASSEGPRDREAFF,TGTGCCAGCAGTGAGGGGCCCCGTGACAGAGAAGCTTTCTTT,TRBJ1-1,.,TRBV2,.
CASSTDPRDRGQSGNEQFF,TGTGCCAGTAGTACCGACCCCCGGGACAGGGGGCAATCTGGCAATGAGCAGTTCTTC,TRBJ2-1,TRBD1,TRBV19,.
CASSNGAPGGPGNF,TGTGCCAGCAGTAACGGGGCGCCCGGGGGTCCGGGTAACTTC,TRBJ2-7,.,TRBV28,.
CSVDLRGSYEQYF,TGCAGCGTTGATCTCAGGGGCTCCTACGAGCAGTACTTC,TRBJ2-7,.,TRBV29-1,.
CASSLASISYEQYF,TGTGCCAGCAGTTTGGCTAGCATCAGCTACGAGCAGTACTTC,TRBJ2-7,.,TRBV28,.
CASSPGYYGYTF,TGTGCCAGTAGTCCAGGGTACTATGGCTACACCTTC,TRBJ1-2,.,TRBV19,.
CASSWGDRTKTNEQFF,TGTGCCAGCAGCTGGGGGGACAGGACCAAGACTAATGAGCAGTTCTTC,TRBJ2-1,TRBD1,TRBV5-5,.
CSAERGTQYF,TGCAGTGCTGAGCGAGGTACGCAGTATTTT,TRBJ2-3,.,TRBV20-1,.
CASSQEKSGANTDTQYF,TGCGCCAGCAGCCAAGAGAAAAGCGGGGCGAACACAGATACGCAGTATTTT,TRBJ2-3,TRBD2,TRBV4-3,.
CASSPGVAGGQETQYF,TGCGCCAGCAGCCCTGGGGTAGCCGGGGGTCAAGAGACCCAGTACTTC,TRBJ2-5,.,TRBV5-1,.
CASSESLPLEQYF,TGTGCCAGCAGTGAATCCCTCCCTCTCGAGCAGTACTTC,TRBJ2-7,.,TRBV25-1,few
CASRASGSYEQYF,TGTGCCAGCAGGGCTAGCGGCTCCTACGAGCAGTACTTC,TRBJ2-7,TRBD2,TRBV6-5,.
CASINRAMNTEAFF,TGTGCCAGCATCAACAGGGCTATGAACACTGAAGCTTTCTTT,TRBJ1-1,.,TRBV6-1,.
CASRDRGDYGYTF,TGTGCCAGCAGGGACAGGGGCGACTATGGCTACACCTTC,TRBJ1-2,TRBD1,TRBV7-2,few
CASSLVGGGSQPQHF,TGTGCCAGCAGCTTAGTTGGGGGGGGGAGTCAGCCCCAGCATTTT,TRBJ1-5,.,TRBV7-2,.
CASSLIGGGYNEQFF,TGTGCCAGCAGTTTAATCGGGGGGGGGTACAATGAGCAGTTCTTC,TRBJ2-1,TRBD2,TRBV28,.
CASSYFGGFVSGELFF,TGTGCCAGCAGTTACTTTGGAGGCTTTGTATCCGGGGAGCTGTTTTTT,TRBJ2-2,.,TRBV6-5,.
CASSLGEAGVYEQYF,TGTGCCAGCAGCTTAGGAGAAGCAGGGGTTTACGAGCAGTACTTC,TRBJ2-7,.,TRBV7-9,.
CASSQTHPGADTQYF,TGTGCCAGCAGCCAAACACACCCAGGGGCAGATACGCAGTATTTT,TRBJ2-3,.,TRBV4-2,.
CASSFRGQGTNEKLFF,TGTGCCAGCAGCTTTAGGGGACAGGGCACTAATGAAAAACTGTTTTTT,TRBJ1-4,TRBD1,TRBV5-4,few